These 28 T cell receptor beta chains share one sample of origin, sequenced in a study of blood T cell repertoires in COVID-19. Sequencing used immunoSEQ multiplex PCR; TCRdb keeps in-frame clones, though not all of them. The data hold 80,000 or so clones, with 86% observed a single time. Material: peripheral blood. The receptors stem from a human donor in a cohort sampled during active COVID-19.

This rearrangement joins TRBV18 to TRBJ2-5; no firm D call. The CDR3 is 14 amino acids. Germline CDR1 and CDR2: KGHSH and LQKENI. Trimming removed 0 bases from V and 5 bases from J, with 10 bases in between. The CDR3 loop is CASSPPEPRETQYF. The CDR3 DNA sequence: TGTGCCAGCTCACCACCCGAGCCGAGGGAGACCCAGTACTTC.

The CDR3 loop is CASSPSGTLTPTEAFF. The CDR3 region has the DNA TGTGCCAGTAGTCCCTCCGGGACACTTACCCCCACTGAAGCTTTCTTT. The chain joins TRBV19 to TRBJ1-1; the D gene is possibly TRBD1 (6 bases). The CDR3 has 16 residues. CDR1 and CDR2 from the germline V gene are LNHDA and SQIVND (reference sequence). V was clipped by 5 bases and J by 4 bases, with 20 bases between them.

The chain combines TRBV27 with TRBJ2-7, with D possibly TRBD1 on 5 matching bases. Trimming took 1 base from V and 3 from J, leaving 13 bases between them. The germline CDR1 and CDR2 sequences are MNHEY and SMNVEV (reference sequence). The CDR3 covers 15 residues. The CDR3 spells CASSLFTGTLYEQYF. In DNA form, the CDR3 reads TGTGCCAGCAGTTTATTCACAGGTACGCTCTACGAGCAGTACTTC.

This rearrangement joins TRBV29-1 to TRBJ2-7; 9 bases are a match to TRBD1. Trimming took 4 bases from V and 4 from J; bases not matched to a gene: 11. Germline lookup yields CDR1 SQVTM and CDR2 ANQGSEA. The CDR3 is 15 amino acids. CDR3 region: CSVASPQDRGYEQYF. The CDR3 nucleotides are TGCAGCGTTGCCAGCCCCCAAGACAGGGGGTACGAGCAGTACTTC.

The chain carries TRBV30 and TRBJ2-5; maybe TRBD2 (5 bases). Trimming stripped 8 bases from V and 0 bases from J, with 16 bases between. The germline gives CDR1 GTSNPN, CDR2 SVGIG (reference sequence). The CDR3 spans 14 residues. CDR3 loop: CAAGGTAYQETQYF. CDR3 bases: TGTGCCGCCGGAGGAACAGCGTACCAAGAGACCCAGTACTTC.

The chain uses TRBV4-2 and TRBJ2-1; 9 bases are shared with TRBD2. Germline assignment: CDR1 LGHNA and CDR2 YNFKEQ. The V and J ends lost 0 bases and 3 bases, in that order; junction bases with no gene match: 3. This CDR3 contains 16 residues. The CDR3 sequence: CASSQEETSGYNEQFF. For the CDR3, the DNA is TGTGCCAGCAGCCAAGAGGAGACTAGCGGCTACAATGAGCAGTTCTTC.

This chain joins TRBV19 and TRBJ1-2, with TRBD1 matching 7 bases. Germline CDR1 is LNHDA and CDR2 is SQIVND (reference sequence). V trimming: 9 bases; J trimming: 8 bases; junction bases outside the gene matches: 21. The CDR3 runs 16 residues. The CDR3 region is CASSITRQGGVGGYTF. Written as DNA, the CDR3 is TGTGCCAGCTCCATTACAAGACAGGGAGGAGTGGGCGGCTACACCTTC.

The count of this clone is one. The genes are TRBV6-2 or TRBV6-3 and TRBJ2-1, with 8 bases fitting TRBD2. The length of the CDR3 is 14 residues. V lost 2 bases, J lost 9 bases, and 6 bases stayed unmatched. Germline V gene lookup returns CDR1 MNHEY and CDR2 SVGEGT. CDR3 sequence (DNA): TGTGCCAGCAGTTACCGAGGACTAGCTCGTGAGCAGTTCTTC. Its translation is CASSYRGLAREQFF.

This clone was seen once. The chain carries TRBV10-3 and TRBJ1-1; 8 bases are a match to TRBD1. The trim removed 11 bases at V and 3 bases at J, leaving 8 bases unmatched. Per germline, CDR1 ENHRY and CDR2 SYGVKD. CDR3 size: 13 residues. The CDR3 sequence: CAAGDRGDTEAFF. CDR3 DNA sequence: TGTGCCGCAGGCGACAGGGGAGACACTGAAGCTTTCTTT.

The chain has TRBV5-1 and TRBJ2-7; 10 bases agree with TRBD1. The CDR3 loop spans 15 amino acids. Trimming took 4 bases from V and 5 from J; bases not matched to a gene: 9. Germline loops: CDR1 SGHRS, CDR2 YFSETQ. CDR3 region: CASSLGQGGRDEQYF. CDR3 coding DNA: TGCGCCAGCAGCCTCGGACAGGGGGGTCGGGACGAGCAGTACTTC.

V usage is TRBV27 and J usage is TRBJ2-3; 8 nucleotides agree with TRBD1. There are 16 residues in the CDR3. Trimming took 3 bases from V and 1 from J; bases not matched to a gene: 6. Looked up from germline, CDR1 is MNHEY and CDR2 is SMNVEV (reference sequence). CDR3 in DNA: TGTGCCAGCAGTTTGAAAGGACAGGGAGGCACAGATACGCAGTATTTT. It codes for CASSLKGQGGTDTQYF.

The chain has TRBV6-1 and TRBJ2-7; the match to TRBD1 covers 9 bases. This CDR3 comprises 16 residues. Germline CDR1 MNHNS, CDR2 SASEGT. The junction had 7 bases not matched to a gene; V was cut back by 0 bases and J by 4 bases. The CDR3 loop is CASSEAETGGWYEQYF. The CDR3 bases are TGTGCCAGCAGTGAAGCGGAGACAGGGGGATGGTACGAGCAGTACTTC.

This rearrangement joins TRBV6-5 to TRBJ1-1; perhaps TRBD1 as D (6 bases). Trimming removed 0 bases at V and 1 base at J, with 9 bases between. Germline V gene sequence: CDR1 MNHEY, CDR2 SVGAGI. The CDR3 has 15 amino acids. The CDR3 here is CASSYSGQQNTEAFF. The CDR3 coding sequence is TGTGCCAGCAGTTACTCGGGACAACAGAACACTGAAGCTTTCTTT.

The rearrangement links TRBV14 to TRBJ2-7, with 7 bases fitting TRBD1. Per the germline V gene, CDR1 is SGHDN and CDR2 is FVKESK. V was pared by 2 bases and J by 1 base, with 2 bases of the junction left unmatched. This CDR3 region has 14 residues. CDR3 region: CASSQWTGSYEQYF. The CDR3 DNA is TGTGCCAGCAGCCAATGGACAGGTTCCTACGAGCAGTACTTC.

J is TRBJ2-3 and V is TRBV7-9; 7 bases are shared with TRBD2. The CDR3 is 19 residues long. Germline CDR1 SEHNR, CDR2 FQNEAQ (reference sequence). Trimming at V came to 5 bases and at J to 0 bases, leaving 17 bases not matched to a gene. The CDR3 DNA is TGTGCCAGCAGCCGAGAGGTCGCGATTCTAGCGGCGAGCACAGATACGCAGTATTTT. Translation gives CASSREVAILAASTDTQYF.

The chain recombines TRBV2 with TRBJ2-1; TRBD2 matches 7 bases. The CDR3 covers 18 residues. V was pared by 6 bases and J by 1 base, with 15 bases of the junction left unmatched. The V gene's germline CDR1 is SNHLY and CDR2 FYNNEI. CDR3 region: CASSEPALPAGSYNEQFF. CDR3 DNA: TGTGCCAGCAGCGAACCGGCCCTCCCAGCGGGATCCTACAATGAGCAGTTCTTC.

The CDR3 DNA follows: TGCGCCAGCAGTGAAAAGGGGAAGGATGCAATCCAGTACTTC. Protein sequence: CASSEKGKDAIQYF. This chain links TRBV10-1 with TRBJ2-5; a possible D gene is TRBD1 (5 bases). The CDR3 contains 14 residues. V was shortened by 3 bases and J by 10 bases, with 18 bases between the two germline ends. In germline, CDR1 is WNHNN, CDR2 SYGVQD (reference sequence).

The genes are TRBV19 and TRBJ2-4, with TRBD2 matching 7 bases. CDR1 and CDR2 (germline): LNHDA, SQIVND (reference sequence). CDR3 length: 14 amino acids. V shed 5 bases, J shed 9 bases, and the junction held 10 bases outside the gene matches. The CDR3 DNA follows: TGTGCCAGTAGTGAAGGGGCGGGAGTTGCCATTCAGTACTTC. Its protein is CASSEGAGVAIQYF.

V is TRBV27 and J is TRBJ2-5, with TRBD2 matching over 8 bases. The CDR3 loop spans 14 amino acids. Trimming at V came to 3 bases and at J to 3 bases, leaving 3 bases not matched to a gene. Germline CDR1 MNHEY, CDR2 SMNVEV (reference sequence). CDR3 nucleotides: TGTGCCAGCAGTTTGCGGACTAGCAAAGAGACCCAGTACTTC. It specifies CASSLRTSKETQYF.

The rearrangement uses TRBV5-1 and TRBJ2-1; TRBD2 matches 14 bases. V shed 4 bases, J shed 5 bases, and the junction held 8 bases outside the gene matches. From germline, CDR1 is SGHRS and CDR2 YFSETQ. The CDR3 has 17 amino acids. Written as DNA, the CDR3 is TGCGCCAGCAGCCGGACTAGCGGGAGGAAGGCTCACAATGAGCAGTTCTTC. Amino acids: CASSRTSGRKAHNEQFF.

The chain uses TRBV29-1 and TRBJ2-3, with 7 nucleotides matching TRBD2. CDR3 length equals 15 residues. Germline CDR1 SQVTM, CDR2 ANQGSEA. Trimming cost V 2 bases and J 0 bases; bases outside gene matches: 5. Here the CDR3 DNA reads TGCAGCGTTGAACTAGCGGTCCCTAGCACAGATACGCAGTATTTT. It yields the protein CSVELAVPSTDTQYF.

The rearrangement joins TRBV3-1 (or the pseudogene TRBV3-2) to TRBJ2-1; 12 bases align to TRBD2. Germline CDR1 is LGHDT and CDR2 is YNNKEL (reference sequence). CDR3 size: 14 residues. The junction had 3 bases not matched to a gene; V was cut back by 4 bases and J by 8 bases. As DNA, the CDR3 is TGTGCCAGCAGCCGGGGACTAGCGGGTTATGAGCAGTTCTTC. This translates into CASSRGLAGYEQFF.

This clone was detected only once. Here the CDR3 DNA reads TGTGCCAGCAGCTGGGCCTTAGAGCACCTACAGGGCCAAGAGACCCAGTACTTC. Encoded protein: CASSWALEHLQGQETQYF. The chain is built from TRBV5-6 and TRBJ2-5; maybe TRBD1 (6 bases). V was trimmed by 3 bases and J by 1 base, leaving 22 bases between them. This CDR3 contains 18 residues. Germline CDR1 and CDR2: SGHDT and YYEEEE. Complete variable domain (other parts from reference TRBV5-6 and TRBJ2-5): DAGVTQSPTHLIKTRGQQVTLRCSPKSGHDTVSWYQQALGQGPQFIFQYYEEEERQRGNFPDRFSGHQFPNYSSELNVNALLLGDSALYLCASSWALEHLQGQETQYFGPGTRLLVL.

This chain joins TRBV13 and TRBJ2-1; perhaps TRBD2 as D (6 bases). This CDR3 has 15 residues. Germline CDR1 is PRHDT and CDR2 is FYEKMQ (reference sequence). V was clipped by 3 bases and J by 6 bases, with 15 bases between them. The CDR3, as DNA: TGTGCCAGCAGCTTTCATCGCGGAGGGGTCAATGAGCAGTTCTTC. It specifies CASSFHRGGVNEQFF.

This clone was recorded once. The chain recombines TRBV11-3 with TRBJ2-1, with TRBD2 matching 8 bases. This CDR3 comprises 17 residues. Per the germline V gene, CDR1 is SGHNT and CDR2 is YENEEA. The V segment lost 2 bases and the J segment 6 bases; nucleotides outside the gene matches: 12. The CDR3 DNA is TGTGCCAGCAGCTTAAACCCGCCGGCGGGAGGAGGCAATGAGCAGTTCTTC. Its protein is CASSLNPPAGGGNEQFF.

J is TRBJ2-1 and V is TRBV25-1; perhaps TRBD1 as D (6 bases). Trimming left V 2 bases short and J 4 bases short, with 18 bases between. Germline CDR1 and CDR2: MGHDK and SYGVNS. The CDR3 contains 17 residues. This CDR3 is CASSEGGWTVEYNEQFF. Written as DNA, the CDR3 is TGTGCCAGCAGTGAAGGGGGTTGGACAGTGGAGTACAATGAGCAGTTCTTC.

The chain is built from TRBV4-1 and TRBJ2-3; TRBD2 is a possible D gene (5 bases). V lost 4 bases to trimming and J lost 4 bases, with 9 bases between them. The germline CDR1 and CDR2 sequences are MGHRA and YSYEKL. The CDR3 spans 13 residues. CDR3 nucleotides: TGCGCCAGCAGCCTGGTCGGGGCAGATACGCAGTATTTT. This sequence encodes CASSLVGADTQYF.

The chain recombines TRBV5-4 with TRBJ2-5, with 8 nucleotides matching TRBD1. The length of the CDR3 is 14 residues. Germline lookup yields CDR1 SGHNT and CDR2 YYREEE (reference sequence). The V segment lost 4 bases and the J segment 4 bases; nucleotides outside the gene matches: 6. The chain's CDR3 is CASSPGQGGETQYF. The CDR3 region has the DNA TGTGCCAGCAGCCCCGGACAGGGTGGAGAGACCCAGTACTTC.